Listed here are 29 T cell receptor beta chains from one sample, sequenced in a study of blood T cell repertoires in COVID-19. Sequencing used immunoSEQ multiplex PCR; TCRdb keeps in-frame clones, though not all of them. The table records 100,000 to 140,000 clones, 84% of them present only once. Sequenced: peripheral blood. All receptors derive from a human donor in a cohort sampled during active COVID-19.

The gene calls are TRBV7-9 and TRBJ1-2; the match to TRBD1 covers 11 bases. Trimming at V came to 5 bases and at J to 8 bases, leaving 7 bases not matched to a gene. The germline V gene has CDR1 SEHNR and CDR2 FQNEAQ (reference sequence). The CDR3 totals 14 residues. The CDR3, as DNA: TGTGCCAGCAGCCCGGGACAGGGGGACATGGGCTACACCTTC. Its protein is CASSPGQGDMGYTF.

V usage is TRBV4-1 and J usage is TRBJ1-2; D is ambiguous. Per the germline V gene, CDR1 is MGHRA and CDR2 is YSYEKL. CDR3 length: 15 amino acids. The germline V and J ends were trimmed by 1 base and 1 base, with 10 bases remaining between them. CDR3 loop: CASSQGWGGNYGYTF. The CDR3 DNA follows: TGCGCCAGCAGCCAAGGGTGGGGAGGTAACTATGGCTACACCTTC.

The chain combines TRBV5-1 with TRBJ1-3; D is uncertain. V was shortened by 4 bases and J by 2 bases, with 4 bases between the two germline ends. The CDR3 spans 12 residues. Germline V CDR1 and CDR2: SGHRS, YFSETQ. CDR3 coding DNA: TGCGCCAGCAGCGGAGCTGGAAACACCATATATTTT. It yields the protein CASSGAGNTIYF.

The rearrangement uses TRBV14 and TRBJ2-3, with TRBD1 matching 8 bases. Trimming at V came to 4 bases and at J to 2 bases, leaving 2 bases not matched to a gene. The CDR3 consists of 14 residues. Germline V CDR1 and CDR2: SGHDN, FVKESK. Here the CDR3 DNA reads TGTGCCAGCAGCCTGGACAGGGACACAGATACGCAGTATTTT. This translates into CASSLDRDTDTQYF.

The table lists this clone with a few counts. The genes are TRBV15 and TRBJ2-1, with D possibly matching TRBD2 (5 bases). Trimming shortened V by 3 bases and J by 6 bases, and 15 bases separated the two germline ends. The CDR3 extends over 15 amino acids. From germline, CDR1 is LNHNV and CDR2 YYDKDF (reference sequence). The CDR3 DNA reads TGTGCCACCAGCAGCCCGTCGGGGTCGGGCAATGAGCAGTTCTTC. As protein: CATSSPSGSGNEQFF.

The chain couples TRBV10-3 to TRBJ1-2, with 9 bases matching TRBD1. Unmatched junction bases numbered 6, after V lost 6 bases and J lost 1 base. This CDR3 spans 15 amino acids. In germline, CDR1 is ENHRY, CDR2 SYGVKD. The CDR3 reads CAIRDRDRDNYGYTF. In DNA form, the CDR3 reads TGTGCCATCAGGGACCGGGACAGGGATAACTATGGCTACACCTTC.

This clone appeared once. V and J are TRBV28 and TRBJ1-1; D gene uncertain. From germline, CDR1 is MDHEN and CDR2 SYDVKM. The CDR3 contains 14 residues. V lost 2 bases and J lost 2, with 9 bases in between. CDR3 region: CASSLDWLNTEAFF. The DNA of the CDR3 is TGTGCCAGCAGTTTAGATTGGCTTAACACTGAAGCTTTCTTT.

The chain recombines TRBV7-9 with TRBJ1-1; 11 bases map to TRBD1. CDR1 and CDR2 (germline): SEHNR, FQNEAQ (reference sequence). This CDR3 is 19 amino acids long. The ends lost 4 bases at V and 0 bases at J; junction bases unmatched: 13. The CDR3 sequence: CASSWGQGVIGLMNTEAFF. DNA of the CDR3: TGTGCCAGCAGCTGGGGACAGGGGGTAATAGGACTCATGAACACTGAAGCTTTCTTT.

The chain couples TRBV18 to TRBJ1-5; the match to TRBD1 covers 9 bases. The V gene end was trimmed by 3 bases and the J gene end by 7 bases; junction bases not matched to a gene: 13. Germline-derived CDR1 and CDR2 are KGHSH and LQKENI. The CDR3 consists of 17 residues. The CDR3 DNA follows: TGTGCCAGCTCACCCTCCGGGACAGGGCGGGGTAGACAGCCCCAGCATTTT. It specifies CASSPSGTGRGRQPQHF.

The V gene is TRBV28, the J gene TRBJ2-7; the match to TRBD2 covers 7 bases. The CDR3 runs to 14 residues. V was clipped by 8 bases and J by 3 bases; unmatched bases: 10. Germline CDR1 is MDHEN and CDR2 is SYDVKM. The chain's CDR3 is CASRGRNNNYEQYF. The DNA for the CDR3 is TGTGCCAGCCGCGGGAGAAATAATAACTACGAGCAGTACTTC. Looking up the rest from reference TRBV28 and TRBJ2-7 gives the full variable domain: DVKVTQSSRYLVKRTGEKVFLECVQDMDHENMFWYRQDPGLGLRLIYFSYDVKMKEKGDIPEGYSVSREKKERFSLILESASTNQTSMYLCASRGRNNNYEQYFGPGTRLTVT.

The chain joins TRBV27 to TRBJ2-3; 9 nucleotides match TRBD1. CDR3 length: 16 amino acids. Germline CDR1 MNHEY, CDR2 SMNVEV (reference sequence). With V trimmed by 3 bases and J by 4 bases, 8 bases remained unmatched. The CDR3 reads CASSFPGQGSSDTQYF. The CDR3 coding sequence is TGTGCCAGCAGTTTCCCGGGACAGGGAAGCTCAGATACGCAGTATTTT.

The gene calls are TRBV7-3 and TRBJ2-2; perhaps TRBD1 as D (5 bases). V was cut by 3 bases and J by 1 base, with 9 bases left in between. The CDR3 spans 15 residues. Germline lookup yields CDR1 SGHTA and CDR2 FQGTGA. DNA for the CDR3: TGTGCCAGCAGCTTCCCCCAGGGGAACACCGGGGAGCTGTTTTTT. Translating gives CASSFPQGNTGELFF.

The V call is TRBV28, the J call TRBJ2-1; the match to TRBD2 covers 11 bases. In germline, CDR1 is MDHEN, CDR2 SYDVKM. J lost 5 bases, V lost 2 bases, and 8 bases had no gene match. The CDR3 covers 17 residues. In nucleotides, the CDR3 is TGTGCCAGCAGTTTAGTGGGACTAGCGGACCTTAACAATGAGCAGTTCTTC. Its protein product is CASSLVGLADLNNEQFF.

V and J are TRBV7-2 and TRBJ1-1; D call uncertain. Trimming removed 3 bases from V and 2 bases from J, with 10 bases in between. The CDR3 has 14 amino acids. Germline CDR1 SGHTA, CDR2 FQGNSA. The CDR3 is CASSFGERNTEAFF. The CDR3 DNA sequence: TGTGCCAGCAGCTTCGGTGAGAGAAACACTGAAGCTTTCTTT.

This rearrangement joins TRBV7-8 to TRBJ2-3, with 9 bases lining up with TRBD2. Trimming at V came to 4 bases and at J to 4 bases, leaving 12 bases not matched to a gene. The CDR3 consists of 17 residues. Germline lookup yields CDR1 SGHVS and CDR2 FQNEAQ. The CDR3: CASSSTIAGDRADTQYF. The CDR3 DNA sequence: TGTGCCAGCAGCTCGACCATAGCGGGAGACAGAGCAGATACGCAGTATTTT.

This clone appeared once. The CDR3 DNA is TGTGCCAGCAGCTTAGAAGGGGGCAGTACCTACGAGCAGTACGTC. Residues: CASSLEGGSTYEQYV. The V call is TRBV7-2, the J call TRBJ2-7; 7 nucleotides line up with TRBD1. With V trimmed by 1 base and J by 2 bases, 5 bases remained unmatched. The CDR3 has 15 amino acids. Germline lookup yields CDR1 SGHTA and CDR2 FQGNSA.

The chain recombines TRBV25-1 with TRBJ1-2, with a weak D call TRBD1 (5 bases). The CDR3 spans 15 residues. V lost 3 bases and J lost 0, with 11 bases in between. Germline CDR1 and CDR2: MGHDK and SYGVNS. CDR3 sequence reads: CASSEGNRPNYGYTF. As DNA, the CDR3 is TGTGCCAGCAGTGAGGGTAACAGGCCTAACTATGGCTACACCTTC.

The rearrangement links TRBV7-2 to TRBJ2-1, with TRBD2 matching 11 bases. V shed 5 bases and J 4 bases; nucleotides not matched to a gene: 4. Germline loops: CDR1 SGHTA, CDR2 FQGNSA. The CDR3 contains 15 residues. The DNA for the CDR3 is TGTGCCAGCAGCCCAACTAGCGGGAGTTACAATGAGCAGTTCTTC. Amino acid sequence: CASSPTSGSYNEQFF.

This clone has only a few counts. This chain joins TRBV6-2 or TRBV6-3 and TRBJ1-5; 7 bases map to TRBD1. Germline V gene sequence: CDR1 MNHEY, CDR2 SVGEGT. With V trimmed by 6 bases and J by 11 bases, 4 bases remained unmatched. CDR3 length: 11 amino acids. The CDR3 spells CASSQGQTQHF. The CDR3 DNA reads TGTGCCAGCAGCCAGGGACAGACCCAGCATTTT.

This clone was seen a single time. The chain employs TRBV5-7 and TRBJ2-7, with D unclear. TRBV5-7 is treated as an ORF (open reading frame) with a function not yet certain. Trimming pared 0 bases from V and 1 base from J, leaving 11 bases between. The CDR3 has 15 amino acids. The CDR3 reads CASSLAGGSSYEQYV. CDR3 bases: TGTGCCAGCAGCTTGGCAGGTGGATCGTCCTACGAGCAGTACGTC.

The V and J genes are TRBV27 and TRBJ2-1; 8 positions match TRBD1. V lost 5 bases and J lost 8; bases outside the gene matches: 2. Germline assignment: CDR1 MNHEY and CDR2 SMNVEV (reference sequence). CDR3 size: 12 residues. CDR3 in amino acids: CASSVTGDEQFF. In DNA, the CDR3 is TGTGCCAGCAGTGTGACAGGGGATGAGCAGTTCTTC.

The J gene is TRBJ2-2, the V gene TRBV10-3, with a tentative D call TRBD2 (6 bases). The germline gives CDR1 ENHRY, CDR2 SYGVKD. This CDR3 spans 15 amino acids. V was shortened by 6 bases and J by 4 bases, with 15 bases between the two germline ends. As DNA, the CDR3 is TGTGCCATCAGCCCCCAAGGGACTCTCACCGGGGAGCTGTTTTTT. It encodes CAISPQGTLTGELFF.

The rearrangement links TRBV21-1 to TRBJ2-7; TRBD2, the D gene given by the table, was not confirmed from the DNA. TRBV21-1 is flagged as a pseudogene. The CDR3 is 18 amino acids. In DNA, the CDR3 is TGTGCCAGCAGCAAGCCGGGGGTGAGGCGGGAGGGCTCCTACGAGCAGTACTTC. This codes for CASSKPGVRREGSYEQYF.

J is TRBJ2-7 and V is TRBV28, with 8 bases matching TRBD1. Germline values: CDR1 MDHEN, CDR2 SYDVKM. This CDR3 has 14 amino acids. V was clipped by 6 bases and J by 1 base; unmatched bases: 5. This chain's CDR3 is CASRRDRTSYEQYF. The CDR3 DNA sequence: TGTGCCAGCAGGCGGGACAGGACATCCTACGAGCAGTACTTC.

This chain links TRBV7-2 with TRBJ1-5; 8 bases line up with TRBD1. The CDR3 loop spans 15 amino acids. The germline V gene has CDR1 SGHTA and CDR2 FQGNSA. The ends lost 4 bases at V and 1 base at J; junction bases unmatched: 3. CDR3 loop: CASSSDRGSNQPQHF. For the CDR3, the DNA is TGTGCCAGCAGCTCAGACAGGGGCAGCAATCAGCCCCAGCATTTT.

This clone is a singleton in its sample. V gene TRBV3-1 (or the pseudogene TRBV3-2) combines with J gene TRBJ2-5; 7 nucleotides align to TRBD2. Unmatched junction bases numbered 9, after V lost 1 base and J lost 4 bases. CDR1 is LGHDT and CDR2 is YNNKEL in the germline V gene (reference sequence). The CDR3 is made up of 16 amino acids. The chain's CDR3 is CASSQAAGAVRETQYF. CDR3 in DNA: TGTGCCAGCAGCCAAGCGGCGGGAGCGGTCCGAGAGACCCAGTACTTC.

The chain links TRBV5-1 to TRBJ1-2, with TRBD1 matching 9 bases. There are 14 residues in the CDR3. V lost 4 bases, J lost 3 bases, and 4 bases stayed unmatched. The germline CDR1 and CDR2 sequences are SGHRS and YFSETQ. The CDR3 nucleotides read TGCGCCAGCAGCGCAACAGGGGGCGACTATGGCTACACCTTC. Translating it yields CASSATGGDYGYTF. The variable domain in full, completed from reference TRBV5-1 and TRBJ1-2, reads KAGVTQTPRYLIKTRGQQVTLSCSPISGHRSVSWYQQTPGQGLQFLFEYFSETQRNKGNFPGRFSGRQFSNSRSEMNVSTLELGDSALYLCASSATGGDYGYTFGSGTRLTVV.

The CDR3 sequence: CASSPPLAGGPVDTQYF. The CDR3 region has the DNA TGTGCCAGCAGTCCCCCTCTAGCGGGAGGGCCCGTAGATACGCAGTATTTT. The V and J genes are TRBV28 and TRBJ2-3, with 12 bases that match TRBD2. The J segment lost 5 bases and the V segment lost 5 bases, leaving 11 bases of the junction unmatched. CDR3 size: 17 residues. Germline V gene sequence: CDR1 MDHEN, CDR2 SYDVKM.

CDR3 DNA sequence: TGTGCCAGTCAACAGGGTACTTCACCCCTCCACTTT. It specifies CASQQGTSPLHF. V gene TRBV19 combines with J gene TRBJ1-6; D is possibly TRBD1 (6 bases). The CDR3 is made up of 12 amino acids. Trimming cost V 8 bases and J 9 bases, with 11 bases left between them. The germline V gene has CDR1 LNHDA and CDR2 SQIVND (reference sequence).